These 27 T cell receptor beta chains originate from one sample sequenced in a study of T-cell memory formation after mild COVID-19. MiXCR, applied by TCRdb to the 5' RACE reads, yields one record per CDR3 protein. The sample yields just over 200,000 distinct CDR3 sequences, over 7.5% seen once. Specimen: PBMCs or a T cell subset sorted from them (not recorded which). The receptors shown here come from a man between 18 and 35 years old who had mild COVID-19 (a few samples of this study predate the infection). Cell type and time point are not known.

The chain is built from TRBV12-3 or TRBV12-4 and TRBJ2-3, with 10 nucleotides matching TRBD1. V lost 3 bases and J lost 4; bases outside the gene matches: 10. This CDR3 is 17 amino acids long. CDR3 nucleotide sequence: TGTGCCAGCAGTTTCCAGACAGGGGGCGAGAGGGCAGATACGCAGTATTTT. Residues: CASSFQTGGERADTQYF.

This clonotype came up many times. The chain is built from TRBV2 and TRBJ1-2, with D perhaps matching TRBD1 (5 bases). CDR3 size: 13 residues. With 6 bases removed from V and 1 base from J, the gap between germline ends came to 9 bases. CDR1 is SNHLY, CDR2 FYNNEI, per germline. The CDR3: CASRGDGNYGYTF. CDR3 coding DNA: TGTGCCAGCAGGGGGGACGGTAACTATGGCTACACCTTC.

This clonotype was detected many times. The gene calls are TRBV28 and TRBJ1-5; a weak D match, TRBD1 (5 bases). From germline, CDR1 is MDHEN and CDR2 SYDVKM. V was trimmed by 6 bases and J by 4 bases, leaving 16 bases between them. The length of the CDR3 is 15 residues. CDR3 sequence reads: CASRQAGTLNQPQHF. The CDR3 region has the DNA TGTGCCAGCAGACAAGCTGGGACGTTGAATCAGCCCCAGCATTTT.

The CDR3 nucleotides are TGTGCCAGTAGTATACTCCGCCAGCCGGAAGCTTTCTTT. Protein product: CASSILRQPEAFF. The chain couples TRBV19 to TRBJ1-1; no clear D gene. The CDR3 covers 13 residues. V dropped 2 bases and J dropped 8 bases, with 12 bases sitting between them. Germline V lookup: CDR1 LNHDA, CDR2 SQIVND (reference sequence).

This clonotype has ten or more counts. This rearrangement joins TRBV16 to TRBJ2-2, with TRBD1 as a possible D gene (6 bases). The CDR3 runs 15 residues. Between the trimmed V and J ends, which lost 8 bases and 1 base, there was a span of 14 bases. Germline V lookup: CDR1 KGHSY, CDR2 FQNENV. The CDR3 DNA reads as TGTGCCAGCCGGGAACAGGGACGGAACACCGGGGAGCTGTTTTTT. The encoded protein is CASREQGRNTGELFF.

This clonotype was found a few times. This chain connects TRBV11-2 to TRBJ2-7, with 11 bases lining up with TRBD1. The CDR3 has 19 amino acids. With 5 bases clipped from V and 0 bases from J, the junction kept 15 bases outside the gene matches. CDR1 is SGHAT and CDR2 is FQNNGV in the germline V gene. CDR3 DNA: TGTGCCAGCAGCACGCCTACCCGGACAGGGGGCTTGAGCTCCTACGAGCAGTACTTC. Its protein product is CASSTPTRTGGLSSYEQYF.

The CDR3 nucleotides are TGTGCCAGCAGCAAGTTGATGGGAGGGGGGAGCACCGGGGAGCTGTTTTTT. Residues: CASSKLMGGGSTGELFF. V and J are TRBV7-2 and TRBJ2-2; D perhaps matches TRBD2 (7 bases). Per the germline V gene, CDR1 is SGHTA and CDR2 is FQGNSA. The germline V and J ends were trimmed by 5 bases and 4 bases, with 20 bases remaining between them. There are 17 residues in the CDR3.

In its sample, this clonotype was seen many times. The genes are TRBV2 and TRBJ2-1, with D unresolved. CDR1 and CDR2 from the germline V gene are SNHLY and FYNNEI. This CDR3 is built from 11 residues. Trimming stripped 6 bases from V and 3 bases from J, with 3 bases between. CDR3 region: CASRYYNEQFF. In DNA form, the CDR3 reads TGTGCCAGCAGATACTACAATGAGCAGTTCTTC.

The V and J genes are TRBV20-1 and TRBJ2-1; TRBD1 matches at 8 bases. In germline, CDR1 is DFQATT, CDR2 SNEGSKA (reference sequence). CDR3 length: 16 residues. With 4 bases clipped from V and 1 base from J, the junction kept 9 bases outside the gene matches. The CDR3 region is CSATGTGSNSYNEQFF. CDR3 sequence (DNA): TGCAGTGCTACCGGGACAGGCTCCAATTCCTACAATGAGCAGTTCTTC.

In this sample, this clonotype turned up a few times. The CDR3 coding sequence is TGTGCCAGCAGTTCACCCGGGCCCCAGCATTTT. This gives the protein CASSSPGPQHF. The V call is TRBV12-3 or TRBV12-4, the J call TRBJ1-5; D remains ambiguous. The CDR3 is 11 amino acids. V was clipped by 4 bases and J by 9 bases, with 7 bases between them.

This clonotype was seen ten or more times. The DNA of the CDR3 is TGCAGCGTTTTTTCCTGGCTGAGGAACACTGAAGCTTTCTTT. Translated, it gives CSVFSWLRNTEAFF. The chain is built from TRBV29-1 and TRBJ1-1; no reliable D call. The V end lost 5 bases, the J end lost 1 base, and 14 bases lay between the germline ends. The length of the CDR3 is 14 residues. The V gene's germline CDR1 is SQVTM and CDR2 ANQGSEA.

This clonotype has a count of ten or more. CDR3 region: CASSHAGAGYSPLHF. The CDR3 bases are TGTGCCAGCAGTCACGCAGGGGCGGGTTATTCACCCCTCCACTTT. The rearrangement links TRBV12-3 or TRBV12-4 to TRBJ1-6; D possibly corresponds to TRBD1 (6 bases). The CDR3 contains 15 residues. The V end was cut by 5 bases, the J end by 8 bases, with 16 bases between.

The chain is built from TRBV12-3 or TRBV12-4 and TRBJ1-2; D might be TRBD1 (6 bases). V lost 3 bases and J lost 10, with 18 bases in between. The CDR3 extends over 14 amino acids. In DNA, the CDR3 is TGTGCCAGCAGTTTCAGGGGACCGGGTCCGTTCTACACCTTC. It yields the protein CASSFRGPGPFYTF.

This clonotype was seen a few times. The chain employs TRBV2 and TRBJ2-7, with D possibly TRBD2 on 6 matching bases. V dropped 6 bases and J dropped 1 base, with 16 bases sitting between them. The CDR3 totals 15 residues. Germline values: CDR1 SNHLY, CDR2 FYNNEI. The CDR3 is CASRSAGSRSYEQYV. In DNA form, the CDR3 reads TGTGCCAGCAGGTCGGCGGGATCAAGGTCCTACGAGCAGTACGTC.

This clonotype was counted a few times. This sequence joins TRBV25-1 and TRBJ2-3; 7 bases match TRBD1. The CDR3 runs to 14 residues. Trimming removed 5 bases from V and 6 bases from J; junction bases left unmatched: 8. CDR1 MGHDK and CDR2 SYGVNS come from the germline V gene. CDR3 in DNA: TGTGCCAGCAGTCGGCCTAGCAGGGGGGATACGCAGTATTTT. As protein: CASSRPSRGDTQYF.

This clonotype has at least ten counts. The chain recombines TRBV6-5 with TRBJ2-2; tentatively, D is TRBD2 (6 bases). Per the germline V gene, CDR1 is MNHEY and CDR2 is SVGAGI. Trimming removed 3 bases from V and 1 base from J, with 9 bases in between. This CDR3 is 15 amino acids long. The CDR3 sequence is CASSYGGENTGELFF. The CDR3 DNA sequence: TGTGCCAGCAGTTATGGCGGGGAGAACACCGGGGAGCTGTTTTTT.

This chain joins TRBV11-2 and TRBJ2-7; TRBD2 agrees at 8 bases. The germline gives CDR1 SGHAT, CDR2 FQNNGV. The CDR3 extends over 15 amino acids. J was trimmed by 0 bases and V by 5 bases; bases with no gene match: 6. The CDR3 nucleotides read TGTGCCAGCAGCCCCTTACGGGGGGGCTCCTACGAGCAGTACGTC. Its protein is CASSPLRGGSYEQYV.

Many counts were recorded for this clonotype. The chain uses TRBV4-3 and TRBJ1-5, with unresolved D. Germline CDR1 and CDR2: LGHNA and YSLEER. The V gene lost 4 bases and the J gene lost 1 base, with 17 bases spanning the gap. This CDR3 spans 17 amino acids. The CDR3 loop reads CASSPRDGPKSNQPQHF. CDR3 in DNA: TGCGCCAGCAGCCCTAGAGACGGCCCGAAGAGCAATCAGCCCCAGCATTTT.

This clonotype came up many times. V and J are TRBV7-6 and TRBJ2-1, with D tentatively TRBD1 (6 bases). With 5 bases removed from V and 6 bases from J, the gap between germline ends came to 14 bases. Germline loops: CDR1 SGHVS, CDR2 FNYEAQ. The CDR3 is made up of 14 amino acids. The CDR3 is CASSPPGVVNEQFF. The CDR3 region has the DNA TGTGCCAGCAGCCCCCCAGGGGTGGTCAATGAGCAGTTCTTC.

This clonotype was recorded at least ten times. V usage is TRBV7-2 and J usage is TRBJ2-2, with D perhaps given as TRBD1 or TRBD2 (6 bases each). The V gene lost 0 bases and the J gene lost 3 bases, with 14 bases spanning the gap. CDR1 SGHTA and CDR2 FQGNSA come from the germline V gene. The CDR3 length is 17 residues. CDR3 nucleotides: TGTGCCAGCAGCTTAGCTTGGGGGGCAGCGTACACCGGGGAGCTGTTTTTT. This encodes CASSLAWGAAYTGELFF.

This clonotype was observed a few times. The chain recombines TRBV6-2 or TRBV6-3 with TRBJ2-3, with D possibly matching TRBD1 (6 bases). The V end was cut by 8 bases, the J end by 7 bases, with 25 bases between. This CDR3 has 16 amino acids. Germline V lookup: CDR1 MNHEY, CDR2 SVGEGT. This chain's CDR3 is CASRPPFGVGTYTQYF. Written as DNA, the CDR3 is TGTGCCAGCCGACCCCCGTTCGGCGTGGGGACATATACGCAGTATTTT.

This clonotype was detected a few times. The chain employs TRBV19 and TRBJ2-2; no clear D. The V gene's germline CDR1 is LNHDA and CDR2 SQIVND (reference sequence). The CDR3 consists of 14 residues. Trimming took off 5 bases at V and 3 bases at J, with 10 bases between the two ends. Here the CDR3 DNA reads TGTGCCAGTAGTCCCCAGGTAGACACCGGGGAGCTGTTTTTT. It encodes CASSPQVDTGELFF.

This chain joins TRBV16 and TRBJ2-7; D is undetermined. Trimming removed 7 bases at V and 0 bases at J, with 7 bases between. The germline V gene has CDR1 KGHSY and CDR2 FQNENV. CDR3 length: 12 amino acids. CDR3 amino acids: CASTRRSYEQYF. The CDR3 nucleotides are TGTGCCAGCACCCGTCGCTCCTACGAGCAGTACTTC.

This clonotype was seen just once. The rearrangement joins TRBV4-3 to TRBJ1-6, with D possibly TRBD1 on 6 matching bases. Trimming left V 4 bases short and J 7 bases short, with 20 bases between. The CDR3 extends over 17 amino acids. Germline V lookup: CDR1 LGHNA, CDR2 YSLEER. The CDR3 DNA is TGCGCCAGCAGCCGAGACACAGGGAAGGCGAGGAATTCACCCCTCCACTTT. Protein: CASSRDTGKARNSPLHF.

This clonotype was recorded at least ten times. This chain connects TRBV9 to TRBJ1-2; 7 bases line up with TRBD1. Germline lookup yields CDR1 SGDLS and CDR2 YYNGEE. This CDR3 is built from 14 residues. Trimming took 4 bases from V and 1 from J; bases not matched to a gene: 4. The CDR3 sequence is CASSLGQINYGYTF. The CDR3 nucleotides are TGTGCCAGCAGCTTGGGACAGATTAACTATGGCTACACCTTC.

A note on this clonotype: A read error may produce the germline difference seen at one junction end. The gene calls are TRBV2 and TRBJ2-1; possible D gene TRBD2, 6 bases. The CDR3 spans 13 residues. Germline CDR1 SNHLY, CDR2 FYNNEI. Here the CDR3 reads CASSEMDYSEQFF. Written as DNA, the CDR3 is TGTGCCAGCAGTGAAATGGACTACAGTGAGCAGTTCTTC.

This clonotype was seen at least ten times. The J gene is TRBJ2-5, the V gene TRBV7-7; a possible D gene is TRBD1 (5 bases). CDR1 and CDR2 from the germline V gene are SSHAT and FNYEAQ (reference sequence). The CDR3 sequence is 15 residues long. V was trimmed by 3 bases and J by 5 bases, leaving 16 bases between them. DNA of the CDR3: TGTGCCAGCAGCTTGAGCAGGGTTGGGTCGGAGACCCAGTACTTC. This gives the protein CASSLSRVGSETQYF.